This T cell receptor beta chain was profiled in a study of preoperative IRX-2 immunotherapy in early breast cancer. Sequencing used immunoSEQ multiplex PCR; TCRdb keeps in-frame clones, though not all of them. This sample has approximately 30,000 clones; approximately 89% occur once, and the top ten carry 1.6%. Germline-derived CDR1 and CDR2 are MDHEN and SYDVKM. This CDR3 spans 12 amino acids. Trimming took off 1 base at V and 6 bases at J, with 6 bases between the two ends. Described treatment: preoperative locoregional IRX-2 cytokine immunotherapy. This phase Ib study tested locoregional IRX-2 cytokine immunotherapy given before surgery. This clone was seen once.

Sequencing was performed on tumor tissue, taken after IRX-2 immunotherapy. This receptor was obtained from a human donor with breast cancer. V gene TRBV28 combines with J gene TRBJ1-2; TRBD1 might be the D (6 bases). The CDR3, as DNA: TGTGCCAGCAGTTTATCAGGGGATGGCTACACCTTC. Residues: CASSLSGDGYTF.